This TCR beta chain was captured in a study of control samples from healthy donors and cancer patients. CDR3 length equals 14 residues. In germline, CDR1 is SGHRS, CDR2 YFSETQ. Trimming cost V 0 bases and J 6 bases, with 12 bases left between them. Data came from immunoSEQ multiplex PCR; TCRdb stores just in-frame clones and leaves some out. The sample has 130,000 or so clones, roughly 89% seen once; the top ten hold more than 6.5%. Sequenced material: blood. This rearrangement joins TRBV5-1 to TRBJ1-2, with D tentatively TRBD1 (5 bases). The clonotype originates from a young man in good health. The CDR3 loop reads CASSLGPQGDGYTF. CDR3 DNA: TGCGCCAGCAGCTTGGGGCCCCAGGGTGATGGCTACACCTTC.